The 2 T cell receptor beta chains listed next were all sequenced from one sample in a study of T cells in Graves' hyperthyroidism and ophthalmopathy. Using RNA transcripts as the source, TCR beta CDR3 regions were amplified. HTBI primers drove first-round RT-PCR of the TCR CDR3. Each CDR3 protein is one row after TCRdb ran MiXCR on the multiplex PCR reads. Counted here are approximately 400,000 distinct CDR3 sequences, roughly 19% occurring once; the ten biggest clones make up about 4%. The specimen sequenced was blood. All receptors derive from a woman aged 18 to 35 with Graves' hyperthyroidism.

The table lists this clonotype with many counts. The rearrangement uses TRBV5-1 and TRBJ1-2; D remains unclear. Germline V gene lookup returns CDR1 SGHRS and CDR2 YFSETQ. CDR3 length: 15 residues. V was pared by 0 bases and J by 3 bases, with 12 bases between. The CDR3 bases are TGCGCCAGCAGCTTGGACCCGACTGGGGACTATGGCTACACCTTC. It translates to CASSLDPTGDYGYTF.

This clonotype came up many times. The V call is TRBV4-1, the J call TRBJ2-7; 8 bases line up with TRBD1. CDR3 size: 19 residues. The V gene end was trimmed by 0 bases and the J gene end by 2 bases; junction bases not matched to a gene: 15. CDR1 and CDR2 (germline): MGHRA, YSYEKL. In DNA form, the CDR3 reads TGCGCCAGCAGCCAAGATACCACGGCGGGACAGGTCGGCACCTACGAGCAGTACTTC. Its protein is CASSQDTTAGQVGTYEQYF.